One and the same sample provided the 9 T cell receptor beta chains below, sequenced in a study of cytomegalovirus exposure and HLA in healthy donors. It was with 60 Vbeta and 13 Jbeta primers that the PCR ran. Clones were sequenced by immunoSEQ multiplex PCR, and TCRdb holds only the in-frame ones, with some missing. The table records 60,000 to 70,000 clones, around 78% of them present only once. The sample was PBMCs. The receptors were sampled from a man aged 50 to 59 in good health and CMV-seronegative.

The chain couples TRBV30 to TRBJ1-6, with TRBD1 as a possible D gene (5 bases). This CDR3 is 12 amino acids long. Germline V CDR1 and CDR2: GTSNPN, SVGIG (reference sequence). V lost 8 bases, J lost 14 bases, and 19 bases lay in between. The CDR3 protein is CATSQGASSLHF. The CDR3 region has the DNA TGTGCCACATCTCAAGGGGCTTCGTCCCTCCACTTT.

This chain joins TRBV7-3 and TRBJ2-4; 8 nucleotides agree with TRBD1. J lost 6 bases, V lost 5 bases, and 3 bases had no gene match. This CDR3 is 13 amino acids long. Germline V lookup: CDR1 SGHTA, CDR2 FQGTGA. The CDR3 DNA reads TGTGCCAGCAGCCAGGGGGCCGGAAACATTCAGTACTTC. This translates into CASSQGAGNIQYF.

The chain has TRBV11-2 and TRBJ2-7; 8 bases map to TRBD1. Germline values: CDR1 SGHAT, CDR2 FQNNGV. The CDR3 length is 14 residues. Trimming cost V 1 base and J 6 bases; bases outside gene matches: 5. Here the CDR3 reads CASSLGAGGGEQYF. Here the CDR3 DNA reads TGTGCCAGCAGCTTAGGGGCAGGGGGCGGCGAGCAGTACTTC.

This chain's CDR3 is CASSLRMGQGMYF. The CDR3 DNA sequence: TGTGCCAGCAGTTTAAGGATGGGACAGGGTATGTACTTC. V gene TRBV27 combines with J gene TRBJ2-7; 9 nucleotides line up with TRBD1. V trimming: 2 bases; J trimming: 12 bases; junction bases outside the gene matches: 8. The CDR3 runs 13 residues. CDR1 MNHEY and CDR2 SMNVEV come from the germline V gene (reference sequence).

This clone was found once. The chain carries TRBV7-6 and TRBJ1-5; TRBD1 agrees at 9 bases. Unmatched junction bases numbered 3, after V lost 3 bases and J lost 6 bases. Per germline, CDR1 SGHVS and CDR2 FNYEAQ. CDR3 size: 14 residues. CDR3 bases: TGTGCCAGCAGCTTTAGACAGGGGGGTCAGCCCCAGCATTTT. It translates to CASSFRQGGQPQHF.

This clone was observed a handful of times. The chain uses TRBV27 and TRBJ2-7; possible D gene TRBD2, 5 bases. From germline, CDR1 is MNHEY and CDR2 SMNVEV (reference sequence). CDR3 size: 14 residues. V shed 1 base and J shed 1 base, with 8 bases lying between them. CDR3 amino acids: CASSLFAGSYEQYF. The CDR3 bases are TGTGCCAGCAGTTTATTCGCGGGTTCCTACGAGCAGTACTTC.

The sample holds a few counts of this clone. The chain employs TRBV28 and TRBJ2-1; 11 bases map to TRBD2. The junction had 17 bases not matched to a gene; V was cut back by 7 bases and J by 0 bases. The CDR3 is made up of 20 amino acids. Per germline, CDR1 MDHEN and CDR2 SYDVKM. The CDR3 region has the DNA TGTGCCAGCAATATACCGGGACTAGCGGTTACAGAAAGCTCCTACAATGAGCAGTTCTTC. Translation gives CASNIPGLAVTESSYNEQFF.

The chain couples TRBV4-2 to TRBJ2-7, with a tentative D call TRBD2 (6 bases). In germline, CDR1 is LGHNA, CDR2 YNFKEQ. V gave up 0 bases and J gave up 2 bases, with 11 bases separating them. The CDR3 is made up of 15 amino acids. The CDR3 here is CASSQEAGTAYEQYF. Here the CDR3 DNA reads TGTGCCAGCAGCCAAGAAGCGGGCACTGCCTACGAGCAGTACTTC.

This clone was found a few times. The chain uses TRBV29-1 and TRBJ1-2; no clear D. Trimming removed 4 bases from V and 7 bases from J, with 13 bases in between. The CDR3 contains 12 residues. Germline V gene lookup returns CDR1 SQVTM and CDR2 ANQGSEA. The CDR3 nucleotides are TGCAGCGTTGTGCCTGGCCTAGTTGGCTACACCTTC. Translating gives CSVVPGLVGYTF. Variable domain in full (rest from reference TRBV29-1 and TRBJ1-2): SAVISQKPSRDICQRGTSLTIQCQVDSQVTMMFWYRQQPGQSLTLIATANQGSEATYESGFVIDKFPISRPNLTFSTLTVSNMSPEDSSIYLCSVVPGLVGYTFGSGTRLTVV.